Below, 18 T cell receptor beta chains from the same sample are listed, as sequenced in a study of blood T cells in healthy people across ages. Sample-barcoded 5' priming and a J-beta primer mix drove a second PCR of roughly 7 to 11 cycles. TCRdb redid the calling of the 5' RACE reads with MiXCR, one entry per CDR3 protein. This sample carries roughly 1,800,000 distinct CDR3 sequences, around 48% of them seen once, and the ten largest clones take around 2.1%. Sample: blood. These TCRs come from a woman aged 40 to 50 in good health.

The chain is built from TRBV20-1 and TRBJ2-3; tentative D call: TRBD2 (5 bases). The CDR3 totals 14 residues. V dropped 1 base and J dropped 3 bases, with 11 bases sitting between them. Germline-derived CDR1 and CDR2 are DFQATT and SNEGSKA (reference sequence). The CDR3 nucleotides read TGCAGTGCTAGAGCGACATTAGCGACAGATACGCAGTATTTT. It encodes CSARATLATDTQYF.

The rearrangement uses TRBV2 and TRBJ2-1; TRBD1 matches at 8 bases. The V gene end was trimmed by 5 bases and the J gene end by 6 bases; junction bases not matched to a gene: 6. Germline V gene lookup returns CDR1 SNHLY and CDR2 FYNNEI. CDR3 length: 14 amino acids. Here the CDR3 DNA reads TGTGCCAGCAGTCCGACAGGGGTAATCAATGAGCAGTTCTTC. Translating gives CASSPTGVINEQFF. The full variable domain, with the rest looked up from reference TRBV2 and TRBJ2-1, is EPEVTQTPSHQVTQMGQEVILRCVPISNHLYFYWYRQILGQKVEFLVSFYNNEISEKSEIFDDQFSVERPDGSNFTLKIRSTKLEDSAMYFCASSPTGVINEQFFGPGTRLTVL.

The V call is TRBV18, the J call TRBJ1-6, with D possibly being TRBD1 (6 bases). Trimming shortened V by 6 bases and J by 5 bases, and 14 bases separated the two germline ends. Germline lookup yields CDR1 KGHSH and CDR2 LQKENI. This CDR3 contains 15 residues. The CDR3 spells CASSSRGQDNSPLHF. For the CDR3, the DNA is TGTGCCAGCTCCTCGCGGGGGCAAGATAATTCACCCCTCCACTTT.

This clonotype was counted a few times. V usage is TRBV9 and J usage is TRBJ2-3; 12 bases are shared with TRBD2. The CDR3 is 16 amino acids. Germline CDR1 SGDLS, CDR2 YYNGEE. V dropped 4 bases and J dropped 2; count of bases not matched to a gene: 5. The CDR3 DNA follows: TGTGCCAGCAGCCCCGGGACTAGCGGGCTCACAGATACGCAGTATTTT. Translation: CASSPGTSGLTDTQYF.

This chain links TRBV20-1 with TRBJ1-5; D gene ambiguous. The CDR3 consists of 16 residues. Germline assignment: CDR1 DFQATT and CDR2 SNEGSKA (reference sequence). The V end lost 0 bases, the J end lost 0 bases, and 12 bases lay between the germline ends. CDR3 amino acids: CSARDAGPYSNQPQHF. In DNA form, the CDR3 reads TGCAGTGCTAGAGATGCGGGCCCTTATAGCAATCAGCCCCAGCATTTT.

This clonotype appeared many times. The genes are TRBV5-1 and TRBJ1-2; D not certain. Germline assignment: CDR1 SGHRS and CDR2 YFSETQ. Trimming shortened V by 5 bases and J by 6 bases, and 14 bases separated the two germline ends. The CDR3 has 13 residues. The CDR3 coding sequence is TGCGCCAGCAGGCTTGGAACAGTTGATGGCTACACCTTC. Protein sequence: CASRLGTVDGYTF. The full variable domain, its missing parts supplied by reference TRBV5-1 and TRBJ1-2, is KAGVTQTPRYLIKTRGQQVTLSCSPISGHRSVSWYQQTPGQGLQFLFEYFSETQRNKGNFPGRFSGRQFSNSRSEMNVSTLELGDSALYLCASRLGTVDGYTFGSGTRLTVV.

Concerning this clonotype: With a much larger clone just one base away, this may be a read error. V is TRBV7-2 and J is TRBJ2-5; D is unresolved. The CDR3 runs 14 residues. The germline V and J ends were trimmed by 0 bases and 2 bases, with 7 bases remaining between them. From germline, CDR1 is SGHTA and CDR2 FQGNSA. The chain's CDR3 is CASSLARMQETQYF. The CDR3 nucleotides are TGTGCCAGCAGCTTAGCGAGGATGCAAGAGACCCAGTACTTC.

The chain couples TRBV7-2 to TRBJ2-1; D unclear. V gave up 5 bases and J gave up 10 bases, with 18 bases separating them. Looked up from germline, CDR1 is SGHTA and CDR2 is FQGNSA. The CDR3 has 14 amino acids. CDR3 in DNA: TGTGCCAGCAGCAAAGGCCTAGTTGAGTCCGAGCAGTTCTTC. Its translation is CASSKGLVESEQFF.

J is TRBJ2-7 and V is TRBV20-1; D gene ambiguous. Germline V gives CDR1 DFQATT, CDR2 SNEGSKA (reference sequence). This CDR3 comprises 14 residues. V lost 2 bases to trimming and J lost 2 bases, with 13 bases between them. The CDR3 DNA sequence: TGCAGTGCTAGACCTGGACCTCCCCCCTACGAGCAGTACTTC. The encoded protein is CSARPGPPPYEQYF.

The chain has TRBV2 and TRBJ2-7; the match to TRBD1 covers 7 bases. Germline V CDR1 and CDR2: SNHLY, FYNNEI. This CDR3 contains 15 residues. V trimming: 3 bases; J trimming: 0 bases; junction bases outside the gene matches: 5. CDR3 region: CASSDATGSSYEQYF. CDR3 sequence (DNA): TGTGCCAGCAGTGATGCGACAGGGAGCTCCTACGAGCAGTACTTC.

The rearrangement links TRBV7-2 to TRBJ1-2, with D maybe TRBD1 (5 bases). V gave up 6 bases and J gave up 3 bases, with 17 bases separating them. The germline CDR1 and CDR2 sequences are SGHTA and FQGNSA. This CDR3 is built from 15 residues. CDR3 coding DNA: TGTGCCAGCAGGCTAAGGGACGGGGGAGACTATGGCTACACCTTC. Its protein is CASRLRDGGDYGYTF.

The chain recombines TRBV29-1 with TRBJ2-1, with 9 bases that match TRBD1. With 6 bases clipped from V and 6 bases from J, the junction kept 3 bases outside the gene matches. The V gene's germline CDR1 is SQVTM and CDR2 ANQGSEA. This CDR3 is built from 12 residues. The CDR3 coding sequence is TGCAGCGTGGGGGACAGGGTCAATGAGCAGTTCTTC. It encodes CSVGDRVNEQFF.

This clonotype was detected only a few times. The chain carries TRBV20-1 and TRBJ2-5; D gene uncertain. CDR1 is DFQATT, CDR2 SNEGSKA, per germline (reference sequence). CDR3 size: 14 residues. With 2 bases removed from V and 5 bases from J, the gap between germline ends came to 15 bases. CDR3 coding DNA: TGCAGTGCTAGATTTCCCGCCATTCAGGAGACCCAGTACTTC. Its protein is CSARFPAIQETQYF.

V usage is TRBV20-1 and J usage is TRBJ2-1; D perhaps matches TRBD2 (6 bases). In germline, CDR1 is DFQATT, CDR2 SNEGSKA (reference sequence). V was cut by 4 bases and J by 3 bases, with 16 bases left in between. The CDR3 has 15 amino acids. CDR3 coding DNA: TGCAGTGCTATAAGGGTGGCGGGGAGCTACAATGAGCAGTTCTTC. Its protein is CSAIRVAGSYNEQFF.

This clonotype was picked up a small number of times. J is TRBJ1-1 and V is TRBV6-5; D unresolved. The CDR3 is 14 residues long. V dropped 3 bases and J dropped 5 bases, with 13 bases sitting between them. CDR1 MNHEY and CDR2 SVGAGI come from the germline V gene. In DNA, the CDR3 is TGTGCCAGCAGTTATTCCGGGCGGAGGACTGAAGCTTTCTTT. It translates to CASSYSGRRTEAFF.

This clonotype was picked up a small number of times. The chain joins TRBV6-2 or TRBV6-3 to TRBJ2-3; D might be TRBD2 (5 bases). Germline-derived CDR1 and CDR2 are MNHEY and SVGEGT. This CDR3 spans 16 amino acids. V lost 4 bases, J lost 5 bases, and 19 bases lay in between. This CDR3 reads CASSFLLVAYQDTQYF. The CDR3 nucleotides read TGTGCCAGCAGTTTCCTACTAGTAGCGTACCAAGATACGCAGTATTTT.

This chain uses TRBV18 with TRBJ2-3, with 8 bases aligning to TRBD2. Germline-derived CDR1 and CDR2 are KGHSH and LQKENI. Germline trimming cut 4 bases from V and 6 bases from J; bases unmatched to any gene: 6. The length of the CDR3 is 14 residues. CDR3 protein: CASSLGLAPDTQYF. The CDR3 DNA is TGTGCCAGCTCACTCGGACTAGCCCCGGATACGCAGTATTTT.

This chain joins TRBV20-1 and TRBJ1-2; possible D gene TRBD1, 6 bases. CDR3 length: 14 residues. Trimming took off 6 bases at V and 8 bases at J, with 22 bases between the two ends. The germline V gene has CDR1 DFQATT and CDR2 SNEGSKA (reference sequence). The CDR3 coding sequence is TGCAGTGCCCACCGGTCGGACAGCTATGGAGGCTACACCTTC. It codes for CSAHRSDSYGGYTF.